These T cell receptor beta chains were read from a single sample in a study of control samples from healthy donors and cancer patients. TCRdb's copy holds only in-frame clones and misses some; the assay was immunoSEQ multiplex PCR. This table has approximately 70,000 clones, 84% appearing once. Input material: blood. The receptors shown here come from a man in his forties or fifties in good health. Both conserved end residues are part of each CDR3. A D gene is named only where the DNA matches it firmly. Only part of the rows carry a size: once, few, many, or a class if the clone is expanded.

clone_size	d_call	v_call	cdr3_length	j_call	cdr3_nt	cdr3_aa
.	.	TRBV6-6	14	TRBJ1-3	TGTGCCAGCAGCCAGCCTGGGAGTGGAAACACCATATATTTT	CASSQPGSGNTIYF
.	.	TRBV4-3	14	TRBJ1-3	TGCGCCAGCAGCCAAGATGTCCGGGGAAACACCATATATTTT	CASSQDVRGNTIYF
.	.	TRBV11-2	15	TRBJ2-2	TGTGCCAGCAGCTTAAAAGGGGGGGGCACCGGGGAGCTGTTTTTT	CASSLKGGGTGELFF
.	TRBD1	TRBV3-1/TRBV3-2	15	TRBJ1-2	TGTGCCAGCAGCCCGCCGGGACAGGGGGCTGGAGGCTACACCTTC	CASSPPGQGAGGYTF
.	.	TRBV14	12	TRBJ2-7	TGTGCCAGCAGCCAAGGGCCTAGCGAGCAGTACTTC	CASSQGPSEQYF
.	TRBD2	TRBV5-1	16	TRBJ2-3	TGCGCCAGCAGCCCCTGGCGGCGGGGGGGCACAGATACGCAGTATTTT	CASSPWRRGGTDTQYF
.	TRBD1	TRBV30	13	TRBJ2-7	TGTGCCTCCGACGACAGGGGGGGCTCCGAGCAGTACTTC	CASDDRGGSEQYF
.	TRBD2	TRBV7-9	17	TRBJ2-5	TGTGCCAGCAGCCCGAGGACTAGCGGGTTAGACCAAGAGACCCAGTACTTC	CASSPRTSGLDQETQYF
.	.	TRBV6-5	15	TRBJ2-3	TGTGCCAGCAGTTACACCCGTGGGGGTGCAGATACGCAGTATTTT	CASSYTRGGADTQYF
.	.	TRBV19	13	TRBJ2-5	TGTGCCAGTAGTCGTCGAATGGGAGAGACCCAGTACTTC	CASSRRMGETQYF
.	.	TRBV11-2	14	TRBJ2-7	TGTGCCAGCAGCTTAGACACAGGGTATTACGAGCAGTACTTC	CASSLDTGYYEQYF
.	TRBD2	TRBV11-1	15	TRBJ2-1	TGTGCCAGCAGCTTAGTGCGGCTAGCGGGCAATGAGCAGTTCTTC	CASSLVRLAGNEQFF
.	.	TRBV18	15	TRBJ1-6	TGTGCCAGCTCACTAAATTGGGAGCAGGGATCTTCTCTCCACTTT	CASSLNWEQGSSLHF
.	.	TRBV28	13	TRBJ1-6	TGTGCCAGCCGTTATGAGGGGAATTCACCCCTCCACTTT	CASRYEGNSPLHF
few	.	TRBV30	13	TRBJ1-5	TGTGCCTGGAGTAGAAGGGGTGTTCAGCCCCAGCATTTT	CAWSRRGVQPQHF
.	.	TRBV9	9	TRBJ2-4	TGTGCCAGCACTCGTAAGGTACACTTC	CASTRKVHF
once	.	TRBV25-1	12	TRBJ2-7	TGTGCCAGCAATGGCAACTCCTACGAGCAGTACTTC	CASNGNSYEQYF
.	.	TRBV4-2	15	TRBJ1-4	TGTGCCAGCAGCCCCGGGACGGCAACTAATGAAAAACTGTTTTTT	CASSPGTATNEKLFF
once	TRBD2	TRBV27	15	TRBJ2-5	TGTGCCAGCAGTTCGCCGGGGGGACCAAAAGAGACCCAGTACTTC	CASSSPGGPKETQYF
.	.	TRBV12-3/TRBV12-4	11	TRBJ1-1	TGTGCCAGCAGTCCCAATATAGGAGCTTTCTTT	CASSPNIGAFF
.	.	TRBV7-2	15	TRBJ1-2	TGTGCCAGCAGCCCAACCCCCCCAACTAAGGATGGCTACACCTTC	CASSPTPPTKDGYTF
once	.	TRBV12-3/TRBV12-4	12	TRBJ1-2	TGTGCCAGCAGTTTACTCGGGATCGGCTACACCTTC	CASSLLGIGYTF